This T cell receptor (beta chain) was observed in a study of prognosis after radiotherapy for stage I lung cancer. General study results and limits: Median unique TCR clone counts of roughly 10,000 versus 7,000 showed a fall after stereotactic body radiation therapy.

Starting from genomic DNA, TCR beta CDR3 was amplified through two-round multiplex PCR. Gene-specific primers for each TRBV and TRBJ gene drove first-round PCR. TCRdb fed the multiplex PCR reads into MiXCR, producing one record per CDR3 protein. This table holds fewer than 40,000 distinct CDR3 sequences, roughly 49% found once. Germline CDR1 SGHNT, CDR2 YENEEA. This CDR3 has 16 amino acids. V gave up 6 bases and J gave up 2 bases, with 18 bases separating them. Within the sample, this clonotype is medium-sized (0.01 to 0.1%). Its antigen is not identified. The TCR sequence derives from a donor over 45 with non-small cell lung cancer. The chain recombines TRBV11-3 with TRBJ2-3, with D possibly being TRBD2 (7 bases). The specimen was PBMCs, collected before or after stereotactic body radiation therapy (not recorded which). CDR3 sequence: CASRSTGGGITDTQYF. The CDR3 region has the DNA TGTGCCAGCAGGTCCACGGGGGGCGGGATCACAGATACGCAGTATTTT.